This TCR beta chain was documented in a study of cytomegalovirus exposure and HLA in healthy donors. The primer mix had 60 Vbeta and 13 Jbeta primers. TCRdb's copy holds only in-frame clones and misses some; the assay was immunoSEQ multiplex PCR. The sample includes approximately 220,000 clones, 80% to 85% of them seen just once. Germline trimming cut 1 base from V and 4 bases from J; bases unmatched to any gene: 4. The CDR3 is 14 amino acids. Per germline, CDR1 SGHAT and CDR2 FQNNGV. The genes are TRBV11-2 and TRBJ2-7, with 7 nucleotides matching TRBD1. Sequenced input: PBMCs. This clonotype was sampled from a boy aged 2 to 10 in good health and CMV-seronegative. CDR3 region: CASSLGYRGYEQYF. CDR3 nucleotide sequence: TGTGCCAGCAGCTTAGGTTACAGGGGTTACGAGCAGTACTTC.